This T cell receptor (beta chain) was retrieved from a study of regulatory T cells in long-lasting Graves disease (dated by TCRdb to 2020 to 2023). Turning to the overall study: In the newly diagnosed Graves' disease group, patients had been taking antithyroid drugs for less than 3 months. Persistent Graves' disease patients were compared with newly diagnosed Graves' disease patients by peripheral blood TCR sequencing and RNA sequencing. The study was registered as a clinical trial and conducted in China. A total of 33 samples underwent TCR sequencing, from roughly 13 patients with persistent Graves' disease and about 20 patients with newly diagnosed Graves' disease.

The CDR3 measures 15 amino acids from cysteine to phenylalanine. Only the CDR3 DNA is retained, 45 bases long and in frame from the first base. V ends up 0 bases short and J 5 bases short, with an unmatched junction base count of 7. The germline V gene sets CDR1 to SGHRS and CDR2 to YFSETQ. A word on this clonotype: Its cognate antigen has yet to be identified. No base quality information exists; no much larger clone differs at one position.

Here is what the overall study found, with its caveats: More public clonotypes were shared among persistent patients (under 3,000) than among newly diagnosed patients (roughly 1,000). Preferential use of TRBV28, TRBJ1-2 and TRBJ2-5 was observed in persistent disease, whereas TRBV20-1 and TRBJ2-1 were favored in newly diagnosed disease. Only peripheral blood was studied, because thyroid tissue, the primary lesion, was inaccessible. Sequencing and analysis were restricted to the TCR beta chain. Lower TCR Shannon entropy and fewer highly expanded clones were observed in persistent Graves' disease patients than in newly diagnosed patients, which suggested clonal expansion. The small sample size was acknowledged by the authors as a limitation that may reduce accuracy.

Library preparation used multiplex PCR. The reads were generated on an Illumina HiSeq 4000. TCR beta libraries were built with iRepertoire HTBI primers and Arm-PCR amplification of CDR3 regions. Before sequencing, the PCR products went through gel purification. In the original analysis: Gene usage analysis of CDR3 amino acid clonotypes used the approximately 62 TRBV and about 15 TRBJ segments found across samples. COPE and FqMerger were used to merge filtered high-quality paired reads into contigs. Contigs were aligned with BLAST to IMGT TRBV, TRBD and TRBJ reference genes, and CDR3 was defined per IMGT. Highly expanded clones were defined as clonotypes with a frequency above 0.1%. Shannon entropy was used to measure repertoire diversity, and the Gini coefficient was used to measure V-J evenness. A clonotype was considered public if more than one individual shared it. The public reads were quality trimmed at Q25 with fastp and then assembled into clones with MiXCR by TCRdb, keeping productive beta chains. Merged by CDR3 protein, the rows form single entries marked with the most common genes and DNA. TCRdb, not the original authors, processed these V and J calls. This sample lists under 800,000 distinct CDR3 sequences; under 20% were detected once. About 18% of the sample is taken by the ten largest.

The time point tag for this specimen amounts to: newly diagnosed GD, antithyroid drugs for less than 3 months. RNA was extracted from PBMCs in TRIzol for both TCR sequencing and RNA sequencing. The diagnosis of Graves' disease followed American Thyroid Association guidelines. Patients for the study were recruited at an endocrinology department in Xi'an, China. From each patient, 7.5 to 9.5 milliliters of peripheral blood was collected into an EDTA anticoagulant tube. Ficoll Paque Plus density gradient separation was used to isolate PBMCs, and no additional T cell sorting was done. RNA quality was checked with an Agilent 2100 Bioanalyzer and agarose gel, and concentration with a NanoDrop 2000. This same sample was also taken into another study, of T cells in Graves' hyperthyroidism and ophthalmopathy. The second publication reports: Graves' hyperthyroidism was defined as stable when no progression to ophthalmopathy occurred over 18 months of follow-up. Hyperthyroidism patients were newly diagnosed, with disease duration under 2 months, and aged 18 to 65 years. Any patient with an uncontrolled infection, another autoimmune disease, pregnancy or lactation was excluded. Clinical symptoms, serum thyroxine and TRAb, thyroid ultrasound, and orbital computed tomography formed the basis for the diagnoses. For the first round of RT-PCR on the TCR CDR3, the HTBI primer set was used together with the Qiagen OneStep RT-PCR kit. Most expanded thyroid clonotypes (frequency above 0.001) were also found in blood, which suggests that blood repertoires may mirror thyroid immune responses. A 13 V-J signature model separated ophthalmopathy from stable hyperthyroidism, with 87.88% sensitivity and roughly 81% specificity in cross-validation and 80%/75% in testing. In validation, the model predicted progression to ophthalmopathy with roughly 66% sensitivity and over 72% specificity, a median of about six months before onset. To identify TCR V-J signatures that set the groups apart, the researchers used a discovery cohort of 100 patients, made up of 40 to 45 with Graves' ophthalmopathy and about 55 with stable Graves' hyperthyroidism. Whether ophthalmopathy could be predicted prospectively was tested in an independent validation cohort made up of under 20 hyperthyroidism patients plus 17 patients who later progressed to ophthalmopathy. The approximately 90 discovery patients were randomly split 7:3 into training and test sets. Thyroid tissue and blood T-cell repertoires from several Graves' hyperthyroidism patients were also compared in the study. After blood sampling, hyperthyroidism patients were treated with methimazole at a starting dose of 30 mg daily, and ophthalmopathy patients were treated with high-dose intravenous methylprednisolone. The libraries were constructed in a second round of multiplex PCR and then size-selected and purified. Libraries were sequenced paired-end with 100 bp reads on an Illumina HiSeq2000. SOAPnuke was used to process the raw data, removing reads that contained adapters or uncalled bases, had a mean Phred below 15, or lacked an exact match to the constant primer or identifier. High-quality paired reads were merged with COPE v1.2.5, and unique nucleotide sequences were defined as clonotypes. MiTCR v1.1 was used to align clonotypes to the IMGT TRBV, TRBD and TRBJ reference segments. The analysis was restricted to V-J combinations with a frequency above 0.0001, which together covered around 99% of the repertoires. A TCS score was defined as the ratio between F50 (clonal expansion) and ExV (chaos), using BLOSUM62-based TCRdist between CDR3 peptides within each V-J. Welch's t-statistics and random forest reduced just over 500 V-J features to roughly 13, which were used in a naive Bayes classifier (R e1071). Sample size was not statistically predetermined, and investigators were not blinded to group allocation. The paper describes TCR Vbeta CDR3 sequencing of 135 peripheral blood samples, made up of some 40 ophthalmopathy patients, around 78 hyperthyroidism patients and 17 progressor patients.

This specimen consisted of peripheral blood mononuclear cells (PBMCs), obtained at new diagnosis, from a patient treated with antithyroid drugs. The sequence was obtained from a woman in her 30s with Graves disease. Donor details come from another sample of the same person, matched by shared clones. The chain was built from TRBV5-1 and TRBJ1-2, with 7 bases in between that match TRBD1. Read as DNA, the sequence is TGCGCCAGCAGCTTGGGCGACAGGGTAGGGTATGGCTACACCTTC. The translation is CASSLGDRVGYGYTF.